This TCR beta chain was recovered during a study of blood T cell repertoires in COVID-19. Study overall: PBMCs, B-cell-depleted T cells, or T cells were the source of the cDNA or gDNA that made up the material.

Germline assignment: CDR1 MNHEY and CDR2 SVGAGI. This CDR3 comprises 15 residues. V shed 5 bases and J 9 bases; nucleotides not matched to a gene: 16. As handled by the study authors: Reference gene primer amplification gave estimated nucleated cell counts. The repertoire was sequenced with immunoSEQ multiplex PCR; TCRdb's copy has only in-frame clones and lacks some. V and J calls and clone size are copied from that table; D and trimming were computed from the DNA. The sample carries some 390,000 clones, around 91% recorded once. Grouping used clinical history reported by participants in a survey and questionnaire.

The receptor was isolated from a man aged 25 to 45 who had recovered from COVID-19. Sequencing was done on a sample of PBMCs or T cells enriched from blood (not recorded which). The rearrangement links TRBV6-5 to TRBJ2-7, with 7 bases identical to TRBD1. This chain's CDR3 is CASSTNRDSLAWQYF. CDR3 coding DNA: TGTGCCAGCAGTACGAACCGGGACAGTCTGGCATGGCAGTACTTC.